Below are 11 T cell receptor beta chains sequenced from a single sample in a study of response to subunit inactivated influenza vaccine (dated by TCRdb to 2017 to 2018). Libraries were built with RT-PCR. The sequencer was an Illumina HiSeq 2500. In TCRdb, the public reads were trimmed at Q25 with fastp and aligned with MiXCR, with productive beta chains retained. For every CDR3 protein sequence, its rows merge into one entry that carries the most common genes and DNA. The sample table lists hundreds of thousands of distinct CDR3 sequences, less than 20% of them with a count of one. The ten largest clones add up to about a tenth of the sample. This specimen was PBMCs from blood, taken 5 days after vaccination. The receptors were gathered from a man aged 45 to 65 who received an inactivated influenza vaccine. Donor details come from another sample of the same person, matched by shared clones.

The chain couples TRBV28 to TRBJ2-7; D is perhaps TRBD1 (5 bases). Germline CDR1 MDHEN, CDR2 SYDVKM. Trimming left V 4 bases short and J 3 bases short, with 19 bases between. CDR3 length: 16 amino acids. The CDR3 nucleotides read TGTGCCAGCAGTTCTACCTGGGCAGGGTCTATCTACGAGCAGTACTTC. Amino acids: CASSSTWAGSIYEQYF.

The sample holds many counts of this clonotype. This chain uses TRBV5-1 with TRBJ2-3, with TRBD1 as a possible D gene (6 bases). The germline gives CDR1 SGHRS, CDR2 YFSETQ. This CDR3 is 14 amino acids long. V lost 3 bases and J lost 3, with 11 bases in between. The CDR3 sequence: CASSSRQATDTQYF. The CDR3 DNA sequence: TGCGCCAGCAGCTCAAGACAGGCAACAGATACGCAGTATTTT.

J is TRBJ2-7 and V is TRBV2, with D uncertain. V shed 7 bases and J shed 3 bases, with 7 bases lying between them. The germline gives CDR1 SNHLY, CDR2 FYNNEI. The CDR3 runs to 11 residues. This CDR3 is CASISGYEQYF. In nucleotides, the CDR3 is TGTGCCAGCATCTCCGGCTACGAGCAGTACTTC.

This clonotype was seen a few times. The chain joins TRBV25-1 to TRBJ1-6, with a tentative D call TRBD1 (6 bases). Germline CDR1 is MGHDK and CDR2 is SYGVNS. There are 14 residues in the CDR3. Trimming left V 5 bases short and J 6 bases short, with 11 bases between. Here the CDR3 reads CASSYPGVNSPLHF. CDR3 in DNA: TGTGCCAGCAGTTACCCAGGGGTTAATTCACCCCTCCACTTT. The variable domain in full, completed from reference TRBV25-1 and TRBJ1-6, reads EADIYQTPRYLVIGTGKKITLECSQTMGHDKMYWYQQDPGMELHLIHYSYGVNSTEKGDLSSESTVSRIRTEHFPLTLESARPSHTSQYLCASSYPGVNSPLHFGNGTRLTVT.

This clonotype was counted between two and nine times. The chain recombines TRBV12-3 or TRBV12-4 with TRBJ2-2; 8 nucleotides agree with TRBD2. The CDR3 has 15 amino acids. With V trimmed by 3 bases and J by 6 bases, 6 bases remained unmatched. Here the CDR3 DNA reads TGTGCCAGCAGTTTCGGGAGGGGGTCGGCCGGGGAGCTGTTTTTT. Encoded protein: CASSFGRGSAGELFF.

This clonotype has ten or more counts. V and J are TRBV5-1 and TRBJ2-3; TRBD2 agrees at 7 bases. After removal of 2 bases from V and 2 bases from J, the junction contained 2 bases not matched to a gene. Germline V gives CDR1 SGHRS, CDR2 YFSETQ. The CDR3 extends over 14 amino acids. CDR3 coding DNA: TGCGCCAGCAGCTTAGCGGGACCCACAGATACGCAGTATTTT. This gives the protein CASSLAGPTDTQYF.

The chain has TRBV6-1 and TRBJ2-6, with a tentative D call TRBD1 (5 bases). V was pared by 6 bases and J by 3 bases, with 12 bases between. The CDR3 spans 15 residues. Per germline, CDR1 MNHNS and CDR2 SASEGT. This CDR3 reads CASRLQGIGANVLTF. The CDR3 DNA follows: TGTGCCAGCAGACTCCAGGGAATTGGGGCCAACGTCCTGACTTTC.

This sequence joins TRBV4-1 and TRBJ2-6; D gene ambiguous. The CDR3 totals 15 residues. Trimming took off 8 bases at V and 0 bases at J, with 11 bases between the two ends. The V gene's germline CDR1 is MGHRA and CDR2 YSYEKL. CDR3 loop: CASGVPLSGANVLTF. CDR3 in DNA: TGCGCCAGCGGGGTACCTCTCTCTGGGGCCAACGTCCTGACTTTC.

At least ten counts were recorded for this clonotype. The gene calls are TRBV5-1 and TRBJ2-7, with D hard to call. V gave up 4 bases and J gave up 2 bases, with 10 bases separating them. Germline assignment: CDR1 SGHRS and CDR2 YFSETQ. The CDR3 has 13 residues. The CDR3 nucleotides are TGCGCCAGCAGCCCCGATAGGGCCTACGAGCAGTACTTC. It yields the protein CASSPDRAYEQYF.

Ten or more counts support this clonotype. The gene calls are TRBV9 and TRBJ2-3; D perhaps matches TRBD2 (6 bases). This CDR3 region has 15 residues. V lost 1 base, J lost 1 base, and 10 bases lay in between. CDR1 and CDR2 (germline): SGDLS, YYNGEE. The CDR3 DNA is TGTGCCAGCAGCGTAAGCGGAGGGGGCACAGATACGCAGTATTTT. It yields the protein CASSVSGGGTDTQYF.

This clonotype was recorded at least ten times. The V gene is TRBV5-1, the J gene TRBJ1-5; D gene uncertain. CDR1 is SGHRS, CDR2 YFSETQ, per germline. V was shortened by 5 bases and J by 0 bases, with 12 bases between the two germline ends. The CDR3 has 15 amino acids. The CDR3 bases are TGCGCCAGCAGTCCTGACGGATATAGCAATCAGCCCCAGCATTTT. Its translation: CASSPDGYSNQPQHF.